This T cell receptor beta chain was captured in a study of OX40 agonist ivuxolimab in advanced cancers. Germline CDR1 and CDR2: MNHEY and SMNVEV (reference sequence). The CDR3 has 14 amino acids. V was clipped by 5 bases and J by 6 bases; unmatched bases: 3. Some clones are missing from TCRdb's copy, which holds only in-frame ones; the method was immunoSEQ multiplex PCR. The sample lists fewer than 90,000 clones; roughly 86% were seen once. Sequenced here: CD4+ or CD8+ T cells sorted from blood, sampled in a trial of the OX40 agonist ivuxolimab. The chain couples TRBV27 to TRBJ2-1; TRBD2 matches 11 bases. This receptor was identified in an adult with an advanced solid tumor such as melanoma, head and neck, liver or kidney cancer. CDR3 DNA: TGTGCCAGCAGTCGGCTAGCGGGAGGCAATGAGCAGTTCTTC. Its translation is CASSRLAGGNEQFF.